Given below is one T cell receptor beta chain in context. The data derive from a study of blood T cell repertoires in COVID-19. Here immunoSEQ multiplex PCR was the method, and the copy in TCRdb shows in-frame clones only, minus some. Of around 300,000 clones detected, 89% appear once; the ten largest clones hold about 1.7%. V gave up 2 bases and J gave up 8 bases, with 3 bases separating them. There are 11 residues in the CDR3. Germline V gives CDR1 KGHDR, CDR2 SFDVKD. Cohort placement rested on clinical history that participants reported themselves. The sequence derives from a woman in her thirties or forties who had recovered from COVID-19. J is TRBJ2-1 and V is TRBV24-1, with D hard to call. What was sequenced was PBMCs or T cells enriched from blood (not recorded which). The CDR3, as DNA: TGTGCCACCAGTGATTCCTATGAGCAGTTCTTC. It is translated as CATSDSYEQFF.